A single sample is the source of the 4 T cell receptor beta chains below, sequenced in a study of lymphopenia after photon versus proton radiotherapy (dated by TCRdb to between 2018 and 2020). The library was prepared using the immunoSEQ multiplex PCR assay. What TCRdb holds here is the immuneACCESS table cut down to in-frame rearrangements. Part of the clones is not present; checked against another copy, under half of the missing clones reflect an unresolved V gene, and the others are unexplained. The sample table records some 30,000 clones; 84% of these occur just once. The ten largest clones capture roughly 15% of the sample. The material was peripheral blood, obtained from a patient treated with proton-based radiotherapy. The receptor source for this set is a woman aged 65 to 85 with pancreatic cancer.

This clone has a single count. This chain joins TRBV27 and TRBJ2-3, with a tentative D call TRBD1 (5 bases). The CDR3 totals 15 residues. CDR1 MNHEY and CDR2 SMNVEV come from the germline V gene (reference sequence). V shed 7 bases and J shed 1 base, with 15 bases lying between them. The CDR3 is CASTMGRGRTDTQYF. The CDR3 coding sequence is TGTGCCAGCACTATGGGTAGGGGCCGCACAGATACGCAGTATTTT.

The rearrangement uses TRBV30 and TRBJ1-1, with D perhaps matching TRBD1 (5 bases). This CDR3 is built from 12 residues. Germline V gene sequence: CDR1 GTSNPN, CDR2 SVGIG (reference sequence). The ends were cut back, 0 bases at V and 10 bases at J, with 12 bases in the middle. The CDR3 DNA follows: TGTGCCTGGAGTGTATCTGGGGGACGAGCTTTCTTT. Translating it yields CAWSVSGGRAFF.

This clone was detected a few times. The chain couples TRBV4-2 to TRBJ2-3; D is perhaps TRBD2 (6 bases). The CDR3 is 16 residues long. Germline loops: CDR1 LGHNA, CDR2 YNFKEQ. V gave up 1 base and J gave up 0 bases, with 11 bases separating them. The CDR3 nucleotides read TGTGCCAGCAGCCAAGTCGGGAGCGGAAGCACAGATACGCAGTATTTT. Amino acids: CASSQVGSGSTDTQYF.

This chain connects TRBV28 to TRBJ1-5; possible D gene TRBD1, 5 bases. The V gene lost 4 bases and the J gene lost 2 bases, with 15 bases spanning the gap. The germline V gene encodes CDR1 MDHEN and CDR2 SYDVKM. The CDR3 has 16 residues. CDR3 DNA sequence: TGTGCCAGCAGTTCCTCCGGGACCCCGGGCAATCAGCCCCAGCATTTT. Amino acid sequence: CASSSSGTPGNQPQHF.